These 5 T cell receptor beta chains were sequenced from one sample in a study of CD8 T cells in Susac syndrome. Random hexamers were used to reverse transcribe about 0.5 to 1 ug of RNA. TCRdb analysed the immunoSEQ multiplex PCR reads with MiXCR anew, one entry per CDR3 protein. The sample consists of a few hundred thousand distinct CDR3 sequences, roughly 85% of them appearing once. The material sequenced was CD8+ T cells from PBMCs. The receptor source for this set is a human donor with multiple sclerosis.

The V gene is TRBV7-9, the J gene TRBJ2-5; D possibly uses TRBD1 or TRBD2 (5 bases each). The germline CDR1 and CDR2 sequences are SEHNR and FQNEAQ (reference sequence). The CDR3 is 15 amino acids. Trimming left V 1 base short and J 5 bases short, with 14 bases between. CDR3 nucleotide sequence: TGTGCCAGCAGCTTAGTGTTTCGGGGACGGGAGACCCAGTACTTC. Translated: CASSLVFRGRETQYF. Full variable domain (remainder filled in from reference TRBV7-9 and TRBJ2-5): DTGVSQNPRHKITKRGQNVTFRCDPISEHNRLYWYRQTLGQGPEFLTYFQNEAQLEKSRLLSDRFSAERPKGSFSTLEIQRTEQGDSAMYLCASSLVFRGRETQYFGPGTRLLVL.

The chain recombines TRBV20-1 with TRBJ2-7, with 11 positions matching TRBD1. This CDR3 has 11 residues. Germline V lookup: CDR1 DFQATT, CDR2 SNEGSKA (reference sequence). The CDR3 nucleotides read TGCAGGGGACAGGGGGGCTACGAGCAGTACTTC. This encodes CRGQGGYEQYF.

A few counts support this clonotype. The rearrangement uses TRBV4-1 and TRBJ1-2, with TRBD1 matching over 10 bases. This CDR3 spans 16 amino acids. Germline V gene sequence: CDR1 MGHRA, CDR2 YSYEKL. The V and J ends lost 2 bases and 3 bases, in that order; junction bases with no gene match: 6. The CDR3 protein is CASSQPGGTGDYGYTF. The CDR3, as DNA: TGCGCCAGCAGCCAACCAGGAGGGACAGGGGACTATGGCTACACCTTC.

This chain uses TRBV4-1 with TRBJ2-1, with no clear D. Germline V gene lookup returns CDR1 MGHRA and CDR2 YSYEKL. The V gene lost 0 bases and the J gene lost 9 bases, with 18 bases spanning the gap. The CDR3 loop spans 16 amino acids. CDR3 DNA: TGCGCCAGCAGCCAAGACTCGGGCCCGCGCCCTGGTGAGCAGTTCTTC. Its protein product is CASSQDSGPRPGEQFF.

V gene TRBV7-9 combines with J gene TRBJ2-2; 7 bases fit TRBD1. Germline V CDR1 and CDR2: SEHNR, FQNEAQ (reference sequence). The CDR3 spans 15 residues. The J segment lost 4 bases and the V segment lost 7 bases, leaving 9 bases of the junction unmatched. CDR3 region: CASISTGQLTGELFF. CDR3 sequence (DNA): TGTGCCAGCATCTCGACAGGGCAGCTCACCGGGGAGCTGTTTTTT.